Sequencing of this T cell receptor beta chain was carried out in a study of T cells in Graves' hyperthyroidism and ophthalmopathy. This clonotype was recorded many times. RNA transcripts gave rise to amplified TCR beta CDR3 regions. Researchers ran a first-round RT-PCR on the TCR CDR3 using the HTBI primer set. TCRdb re-analysed the multiplex PCR reads in MiXCR, keeping a single row per CDR3 protein. The data show around 620,000 distinct CDR3 sequences, more than 13% seen once. Looked up from germline, CDR1 is MDHEN and CDR2 is SYDVKM. This CDR3 region has 18 residues. With V trimmed by 2 bases and J by 4 bases, 15 bases remained unmatched. The PBMCs had their origin in roughly 9.8 ml of fresh peripheral blood.

The TCR was taken from a woman between 18 and 29 years old with Graves' ophthalmopathy. Sequencing input: blood. The chain has TRBV28 and TRBJ1-2; the match to TRBD1 covers 8 bases. Here the CDR3 DNA reads TGTGCCAGCAGTTTACCCCTAGGTGGACAGGGCCAAGGCTATGGCTACACCTTC. It codes for CASSLPLGGQGQGYGYTF.